The sequence of this TCR beta chain was determined in a study of CD8+CD57+ T cells in acquired aplastic anemia. Study background: Quantities of DNA derived from sorted CD4+ and CD8+ cells averaged roughly 3 ug.

It was genomic DNA that served as the template for profiling TCR beta VDJ and CDR3. TCRdb reanalysed the reads using MiXCR and keeps one entry per CDR3 protein. The sample comprises 150,000 or so distinct CDR3 sequences, roughly 48% of which are singletons, and approximately 2.8% rests with the top ten. Sequenced patients had shown CD8+CD57+ cell expansion by flow cytometry. All participating patients were living with severe acquired aplastic anemia. For this clonotype: The antigen remains undetermined.

Notes on the study in general: For CD8+ Simpson's diversity, patients and controls showed no significant difference. Patients and controls shared over 25 CD8+ CDR3 sequences, highly expressed in patients.

The CDR3 loop spans 14 amino acids. The V and J ends lost 1 base and 3 bases respectively, with 10 bases between them. Germline V lookup: CDR1 SGHTA, CDR2 FQGNSA. The rearrangement joins TRBV7-2 to TRBJ2-7; D gene unclear. The receptor was derived from a human donor with aplastic anemia. The specimen was sorted CD4+, CD8+, or CD8+CD57+ T cells (not recorded which) from PBMCs. Here the CDR3 DNA reads TGTGCCAGCAGCTTAGAGTTAGTATTCTACGAGCAGTACTTC. Its protein product is CASSLELVFYEQYF.